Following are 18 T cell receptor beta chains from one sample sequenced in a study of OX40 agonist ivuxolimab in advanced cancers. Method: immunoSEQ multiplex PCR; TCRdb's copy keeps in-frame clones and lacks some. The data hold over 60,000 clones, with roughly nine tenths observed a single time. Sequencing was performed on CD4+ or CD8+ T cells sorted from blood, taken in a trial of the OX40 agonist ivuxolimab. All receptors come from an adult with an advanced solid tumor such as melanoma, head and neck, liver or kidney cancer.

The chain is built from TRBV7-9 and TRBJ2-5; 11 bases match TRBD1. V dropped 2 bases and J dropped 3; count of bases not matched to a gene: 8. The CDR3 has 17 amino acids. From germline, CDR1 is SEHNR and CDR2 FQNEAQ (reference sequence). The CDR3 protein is CASSLHGQGAIKETQYF. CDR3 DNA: TGTGCCAGCAGCTTACATGGACAGGGGGCGATTAAAGAGACCCAGTACTTC. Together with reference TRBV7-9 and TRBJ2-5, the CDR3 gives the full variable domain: DTGVSQNPRHKITKRGQNVTFRCDPISEHNRLYWYRQTLGQGPEFLTYFQNEAQLEKSRLLSDRFSAERPKGSFSTLEIQRTEQGDSAMYLCASSLHGQGAIKETQYFGPGTRLLVL.

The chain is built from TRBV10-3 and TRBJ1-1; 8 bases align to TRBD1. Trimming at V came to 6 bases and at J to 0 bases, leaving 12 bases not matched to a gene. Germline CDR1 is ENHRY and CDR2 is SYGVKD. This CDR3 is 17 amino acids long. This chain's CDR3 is CAIRPGTGRSLNTEAFF. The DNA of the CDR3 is TGTGCCATCAGACCCGGGACAGGACGATCACTGAACACTGAAGCTTTCTTT.

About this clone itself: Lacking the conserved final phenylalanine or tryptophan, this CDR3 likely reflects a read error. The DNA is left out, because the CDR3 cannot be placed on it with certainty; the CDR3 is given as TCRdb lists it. The CDR3 here is CASRIRGPRL. This chain joins TRBV2 and TRBJ2-7; the table calls TRBD1, which could not be checked here. Germline-derived CDR1 and CDR2 are SNHLY and FYNNEI. The CDR3 adds up to 10 amino acids, both ends counted.

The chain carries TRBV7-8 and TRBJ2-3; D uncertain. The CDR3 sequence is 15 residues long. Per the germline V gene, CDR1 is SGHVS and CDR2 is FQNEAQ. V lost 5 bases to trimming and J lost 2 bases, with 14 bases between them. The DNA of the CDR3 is TGTGCCAGCAGCCCTATTGGGCTCAACACAGATACGCAGTATTTT. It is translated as CASSPIGLNTDTQYF.

This CDR3 is CASSSRTPLNEQFF. CDR3 coding DNA: TGTGCCAGCAGCTCACGGACTCCCCTCAATGAGCAGTTCTTC. The rearrangement uses TRBV5-4 and TRBJ2-1; a weak D match, TRBD2 (5 bases). Germline CDR1 and CDR2: SGHNT and YYREEE (reference sequence). The ends were cut back, 3 bases at V and 6 bases at J, with 13 bases in the middle. The CDR3 covers 14 residues.

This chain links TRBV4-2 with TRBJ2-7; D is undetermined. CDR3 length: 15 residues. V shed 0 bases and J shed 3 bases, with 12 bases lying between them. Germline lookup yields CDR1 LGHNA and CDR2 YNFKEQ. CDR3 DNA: TGTGCCAGCAGCCAAGATAGGCACAGCGTCTACGAGCAGTACTTC. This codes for CASSQDRHSVYEQYF.

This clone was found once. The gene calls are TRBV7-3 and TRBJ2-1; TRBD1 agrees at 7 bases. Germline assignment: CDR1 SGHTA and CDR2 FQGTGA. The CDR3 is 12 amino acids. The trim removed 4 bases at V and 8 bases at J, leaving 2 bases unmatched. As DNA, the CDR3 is TGTGCCAGCAGCTCACAGGGGTATGAGCAGTTCTTC. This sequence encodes CASSSQGYEQFF.

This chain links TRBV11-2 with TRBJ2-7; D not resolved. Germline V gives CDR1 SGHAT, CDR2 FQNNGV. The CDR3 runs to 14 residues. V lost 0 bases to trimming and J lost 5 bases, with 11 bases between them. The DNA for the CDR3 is TGTGCCAGCAGCTTAGAGCCCTTTCGGGACGAGCAGTACTTC. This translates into CASSLEPFRDEQYF.

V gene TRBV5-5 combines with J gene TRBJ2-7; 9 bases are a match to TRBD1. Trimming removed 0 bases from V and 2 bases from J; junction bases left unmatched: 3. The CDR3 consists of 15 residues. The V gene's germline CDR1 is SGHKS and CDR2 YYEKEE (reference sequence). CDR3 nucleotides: TGTGCCAGCAGCTTGGTGGGACAGGGCGCCTACGAGCAGTACTTC. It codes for CASSLVGQGAYEQYF.

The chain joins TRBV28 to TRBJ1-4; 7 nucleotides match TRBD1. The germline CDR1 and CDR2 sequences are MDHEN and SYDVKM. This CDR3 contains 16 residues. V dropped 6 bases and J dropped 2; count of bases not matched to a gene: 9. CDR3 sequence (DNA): TGTGCCAGCAGCTCGACAGGGATTATGACTAATGAAAAACTGTTTTTT. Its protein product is CASSSTGIMTNEKLFF. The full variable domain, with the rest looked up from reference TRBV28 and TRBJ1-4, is DVKVTQSSRYLVKRTGEKVFLECVQDMDHENMFWYRQDPGLGLRLIYFSYDVKMKEKGDIPEGYSVSREKKERFSLILESASTNQTSMYLCASSSTGIMTNEKLFFGSGTQLSVL.

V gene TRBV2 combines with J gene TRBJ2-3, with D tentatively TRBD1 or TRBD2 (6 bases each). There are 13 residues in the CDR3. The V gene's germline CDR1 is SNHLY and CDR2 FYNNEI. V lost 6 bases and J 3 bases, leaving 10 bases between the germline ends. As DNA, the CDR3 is TGTGCCAGCAGGGTAGGGGGGACAGATACGCAGTATTTT. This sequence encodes CASRVGGTDTQYF.

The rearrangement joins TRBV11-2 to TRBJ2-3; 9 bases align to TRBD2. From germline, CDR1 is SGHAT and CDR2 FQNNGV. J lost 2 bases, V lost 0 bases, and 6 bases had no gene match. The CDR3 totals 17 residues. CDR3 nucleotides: TGTGCCAGCAGCTTAGATCTCCTAGCGGGGCTCACAGATACGCAGTATTTT. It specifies CASSLDLLAGLTDTQYF. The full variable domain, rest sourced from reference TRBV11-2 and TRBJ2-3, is EAGVAQSPRYKIIEKRQSVAFWCNPISGHATLYWYQQILGQGPKLLIQFQNNGVVDDSQLPKDRFSAERLKGVDSTLKIQPAKLEDSAVYLCASSLDLLAGLTDTQYFGPGTRLTVL.

CDR3 sequence reads: CAWSGQGRNEQYF. CDR3 DNA: TGTGCCTGGAGTGGACAGGGAAGGAACGAGCAGTACTTC. The chain carries TRBV30 and TRBJ2-7; 7 nucleotides line up with TRBD1. Looked up from germline, CDR1 is GTSNPN and CDR2 is SVGIG (reference sequence). The CDR3 is made up of 13 amino acids. Trimming cost V 1 base and J 5 bases; bases outside gene matches: 5.

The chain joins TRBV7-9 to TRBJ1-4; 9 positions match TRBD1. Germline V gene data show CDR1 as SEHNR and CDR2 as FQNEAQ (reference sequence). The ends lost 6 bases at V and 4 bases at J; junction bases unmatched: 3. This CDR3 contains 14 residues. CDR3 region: CASRLGQGNEKLFF. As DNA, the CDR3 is TGTGCCAGCAGGTTGGGACAGGGTAATGAAAAACTGTTTTTT.

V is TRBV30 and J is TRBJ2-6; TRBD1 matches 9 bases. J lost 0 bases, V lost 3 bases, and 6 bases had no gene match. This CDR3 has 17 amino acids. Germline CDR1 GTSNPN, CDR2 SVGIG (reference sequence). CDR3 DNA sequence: TGTGCCTGGAGGCCACAGGGGGCTAACTCTGGGGCCAACGTCCTGACTTTC. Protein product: CAWRPQGANSGANVLTF.

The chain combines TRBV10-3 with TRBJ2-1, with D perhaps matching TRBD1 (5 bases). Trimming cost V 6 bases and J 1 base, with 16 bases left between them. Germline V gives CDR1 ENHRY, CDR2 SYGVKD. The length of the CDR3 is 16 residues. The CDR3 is CAISPETKGSYNEQFF. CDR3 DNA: TGTGCCATCAGCCCCGAGACGAAGGGGTCCTACAATGAGCAGTTCTTC.

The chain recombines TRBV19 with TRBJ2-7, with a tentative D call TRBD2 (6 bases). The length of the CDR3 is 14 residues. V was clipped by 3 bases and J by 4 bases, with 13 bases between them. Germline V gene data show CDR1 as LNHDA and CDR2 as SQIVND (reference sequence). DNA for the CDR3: TGTGCCAGTAGTATCGAGGCCGGGGGTTACGAGCAGTACTTC. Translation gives CASSIEAGGYEQYF.

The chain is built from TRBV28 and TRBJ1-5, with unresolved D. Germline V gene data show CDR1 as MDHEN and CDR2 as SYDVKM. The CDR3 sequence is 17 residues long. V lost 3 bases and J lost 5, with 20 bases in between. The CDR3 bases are TGTGCCAGCAGTTTTTCCGGCAAAACTCCAAGTCATCAGCCCCAGCATTTT. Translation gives CASSFSGKTPSHQPQHF.